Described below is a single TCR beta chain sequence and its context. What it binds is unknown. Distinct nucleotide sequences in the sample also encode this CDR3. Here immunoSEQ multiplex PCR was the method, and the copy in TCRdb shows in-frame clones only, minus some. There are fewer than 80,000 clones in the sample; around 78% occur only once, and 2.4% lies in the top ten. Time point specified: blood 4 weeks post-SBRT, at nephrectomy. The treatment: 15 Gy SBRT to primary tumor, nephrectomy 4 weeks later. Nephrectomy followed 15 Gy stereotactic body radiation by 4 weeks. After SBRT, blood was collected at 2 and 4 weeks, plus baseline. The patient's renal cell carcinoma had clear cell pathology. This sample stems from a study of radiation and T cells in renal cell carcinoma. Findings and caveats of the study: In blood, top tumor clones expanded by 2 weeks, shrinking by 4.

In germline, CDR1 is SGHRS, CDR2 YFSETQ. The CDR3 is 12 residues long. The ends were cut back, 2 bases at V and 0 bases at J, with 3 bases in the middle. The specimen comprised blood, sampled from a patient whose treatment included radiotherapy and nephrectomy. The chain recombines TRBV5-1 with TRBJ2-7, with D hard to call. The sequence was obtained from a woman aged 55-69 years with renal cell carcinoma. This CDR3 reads CASSFDSYEQYF. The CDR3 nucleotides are TGCGCCAGCAGCTTCGACTCCTACGAGCAGTACTTC. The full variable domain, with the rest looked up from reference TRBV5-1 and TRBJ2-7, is KAGVTQTPRYLIKTRGQQVTLSCSPISGHRSVSWYQQTPGQGLQFLFEYFSETQRNKGNFPGRFSGRQFSNSRSEMNVSTLELGDSALYLCASSFDSYEQYFGPGTRLTVT.